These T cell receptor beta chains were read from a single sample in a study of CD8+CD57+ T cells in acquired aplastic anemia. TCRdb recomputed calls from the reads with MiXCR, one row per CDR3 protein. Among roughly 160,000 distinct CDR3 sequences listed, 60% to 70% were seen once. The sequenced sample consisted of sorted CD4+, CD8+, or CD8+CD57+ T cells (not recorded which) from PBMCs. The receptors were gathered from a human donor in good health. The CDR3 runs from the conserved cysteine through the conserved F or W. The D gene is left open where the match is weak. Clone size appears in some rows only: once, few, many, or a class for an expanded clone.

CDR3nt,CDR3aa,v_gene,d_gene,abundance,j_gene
TGTGCCAGCAGCTTAGTGGGGGGCGCGAGGATAGCTGGGGAGCTGTTTTTT,CASSLVGGARIAGELFF,TRBV7-2,NA,NA,TRBJ2-2
TGTGCCAGCAGCGTAGCGGGGGCACCAGATACGCAGTATTTT,CASSVAGAPDTQYF,TRBV9,NA,NA,TRBJ2-3
TGCAGTGCTAGTCGCGCGGGGGGTCCACTCTCCTACAATGAGCAGTTCTTC,CSASRAGGPLSYNEQFF,TRBV20-1,TRBD2,NA,TRBJ2-1
TGTGCCAGCAGCCCTCTCCCGGGACAGGGGACCACCTACGAGCAGTACTTC,CASSPLPGQGTTYEQYF,TRBV7-9,TRBD1,NA,TRBJ2-7
TGTGCCAGCACCCGTCTAGCGGGCTACGAGCAGTTTTTT,CASTRLAGYEQFF,TRBV7-9,TRBD2,NA,TRBJ2-2
TGCAGTGCTAGAGATCTTAAACACGCTAACTATGGCTACACCTTC,CSARDLKHANYGYTF,TRBV20-1,NA,NA,TRBJ1-2
TGTGCCACCAGTGGGCTAGCGGCTAGCACAGATACGCAGTATTTT,CATSGLAASTDTQYF,TRBV24-1,TRBD2,NA,TRBJ2-3
TGTGCCAGCAGCTTATTAATTGATTCTAGCACAGATACGCAGTATTTT,CASSLLIDSSTDTQYF,TRBV7-9,NA,NA,TRBJ2-3
TGTGCCAGCAGCTTAATAGGGTTCCATGAAAAACTGTTTTTT,CASSLIGFHEKLFF,TRBV7-9,NA,NA,TRBJ1-4
TGTGCCAGCAGCCTGGACTGGGGGGCCCGGGATGAGCAGTTCTTC,CASSLDWGARDEQFF,TRBV7-2,NA,NA,TRBJ2-1
TGCAGTGCTAGAAACAGGGGGCAGACTCAGTACTTC,CSARNRGQTQYF,TRBV20-1,TRBD1,NA,TRBJ2-5
TGCGCCAGCAGCGCTGGGACCGCAAATCAGCCCCAGCATTTT,CASSAGTANQPQHF,TRBV10-1,NA,NA,TRBJ1-5
TGTGCCAGCAGCTCCCGACTAGCGGGAGGTCCGGGGGCCCAGTACTTC,CASSSRLAGGPGAQYF,TRBV11-2,TRBD2,many,TRBJ2-5
TGTGCCAGCAGCTATAGCGGATTTGGGGCCAACGTCCTGACTTTC,CASSYSGFGANVLTF,TRBV5-5,NA,many,TRBJ2-6
TGTGCCAGCAGTCCAACCACCCCCGGCACAGATACGCAGTATTTT,CASSPTTPGTDTQYF,TRBV12-3/TRBV12-4,NA,NA,TRBJ2-3
TGCAGTGCTTGGGACAGGGCTTGGGGTGAAGCTTTCTTT,CSAWDRAWGEAFF,TRBV20-1,TRBD1,NA,TRBJ1-1
TGCGCCACCAGTGGTGGATCCAATCAGCCCCAGCATTTT,CATSGGSNQPQHF,TRBV24-1,NA,NA,TRBJ1-5
TGTGCCAGCAGCTGGGGGCGGGGACGGGAGACCCAGTACTTC,CASSWGRGRETQYF,TRBV7-9,NA,NA,TRBJ2-5
TGTGCCAGCAGCTTACGTGGAGTTATCGAGCAGTACTTC,CASSLRGVIEQYF,TRBV7-8,NA,NA,TRBJ2-7
TGCAGCGTTGTAGTACAGGGTGCCTACAATGAGCAGTTCTTC,CSVVVQGAYNEQFF,TRBV29-1,NA,NA,TRBJ2-1
TGCGCCAGCAGCTTTTTCAGGGGGTCAGATACGCAGTATTTT,CASSFFRGSDTQYF,TRBV5-1,TRBD1,NA,TRBJ2-3
TGTGCCAGCAGCCTAGGAGGCCCAAATGAGCAGCTCTTC,CASSLGGPNEQLF,TRBV7-8,NA,NA,TRBJ2-1
TGTGCCAGCAGCGTCAGCGGGGGGCAAGAGACCCAGTACTTC,CASSVSGGQETQYF,TRBV7-9,TRBD2,NA,TRBJ2-5
TGCGCCAGCAGCTTGGGGGGGTGGTCAGAGACCCAGTACTTC,CASSLGGWSETQYF,TRBV5-1,NA,NA,TRBJ2-5
TGTGCCTGGAGTGTAGGACCTACAGGGTACGAGCAGTACTTC,CAWSVGPTGYEQYF,TRBV30,NA,many,TRBJ2-7
TGTGCCACCAGTGATGCTGTGACAGGCGATTCCTACAATGAGCAGTTCTTC,CATSDAVTGDSYNEQFF,TRBV24-1,NA,NA,TRBJ2-1
TGCAGTGCTCCAACCGGCTGGGTTGGGACTGAAGCTTTCTTT,CSAPTGWVGTEAFF,TRBV20-1,NA,NA,TRBJ1-1
TGTGCCACCAGTGATGGAGCAACCTACGAGCAGTACTTC,CATSDGATYEQYF,TRBV24-1,NA,NA,TRBJ2-7
TGCAGTGCCTCCGGAGCAAAAGCGGGAGGTGGTGAGCAGTACTTC,CSASGAKAGGGEQYF,TRBV20-1,TRBD2,once,TRBJ2-7
TGTGCCAGCAGCCAAGATTTGGAGGAGGAGGACCCTGAAGCTTTCTTT,CASSQDLEEEDPEAFF,TRBV4-2,NA,NA,TRBJ1-1
TGTGCCAGCAGTGAAGTTTTAGGACAACAGACCCAGTACTTC,CASSEVLGQQTQYF,TRBV5-1,NA,NA,TRBJ2-5
TGCAGCGTTACCCGGGGTACAGATACGCAGTATTTT,CSVTRGTDTQYF,TRBV29-1,NA,NA,TRBJ2-3
TGTGCCAGCAGCTTGGGTTGGGACAGGGCCTACGAGCAGTACTTC,CASSLGWDRAYEQYF,TRBV7-6,TRBD1,NA,TRBJ2-7
TGTGCCAGCAGCGATAATAGCGGGACCGCCTACGAGCAGTACTTC,CASSDNSGTAYEQYF,TRBV7-2,TRBD2,NA,TRBJ2-7
TGTGCCAGCAGCAGGACAGACAGAGCGACTGAAGCTTTCTTT,CASSRTDRATEAFF,TRBV12-5,NA,once,TRBJ1-1
TGTGCCAGCAGCCAAGGACTAGCGGGCGCATCCTACGAGCAGTACTTC,CASSQGLAGASYEQYF,TRBV4-2,TRBD2,NA,TRBJ2-7
TGCGCCAGCAGCTTGATGCCGGCCGAAACTAATGAAAAACTGTTTTTT,CASSLMPAETNEKLFF,TRBV5-1,NA,NA,TRBJ1-4